One and the same sample provided the 3 T cell receptor beta chains below, sequenced in a study of cytomegalovirus exposure and HLA in healthy donors. Clones were sequenced by immunoSEQ multiplex PCR, and TCRdb holds only the in-frame ones, with some missing. Seen here are approximately 270,000 clones, about 88% observed once, and the top ten hold more than 10%. Sequencing was done on a sample of PBMCs. The receptors shown here come from a man younger than 35 in good health and CMV-seropositive.

The gene calls are TRBV5-1 and TRBJ1-4; TRBD1 matches at 7 bases. The CDR3 extends over 16 amino acids. The germline V gene encodes CDR1 SGHRS and CDR2 YFSETQ. The J segment lost 4 bases and the V segment lost 3 bases, leaving 9 bases of the junction unmatched. CDR3 nucleotides: TGCGCCAGCAGCTCGGAAAGGGGGCCAGGTAATGAAAAACTGTTTTTT. The encoded protein is CASSSERGPGNEKLFF.

The chain carries TRBV19 and TRBJ2-1, with 12 bases fitting TRBD2. Germline values: CDR1 LNHDA, CDR2 SQIVND (reference sequence). Trimming took 5 bases from V and 7 from J; bases not matched to a gene: 6. This CDR3 has 15 amino acids. The CDR3 reads CASSRTSGRMNEQFF. Here the CDR3 DNA reads TGTGCCAGTAGTCGAACTAGCGGGAGGATGAATGAGCAGTTCTTC. The variable domain in full, completed from reference TRBV19 and TRBJ2-1, reads DGGITQSPKYLFRKEGQNVTLSCEQNLNHDAMYWYRQDPGQGLRLIYYSQIVNDFQKGDIAEGYSVSREKKESFPLTVTSAQKNPTAFYLCASSRTSGRMNEQFFGPGTRLTVL.

The chain links TRBV27 to TRBJ2-2, with D possibly TRBD1 on 6 matching bases. The length of the CDR3 is 15 residues. Trimming took off 6 bases at V and 5 bases at J, with 16 bases between the two ends. Germline CDR1 reads MNHEY; CDR2 reads SMNVEV (reference sequence). In DNA, the CDR3 is TGTGCCAGCAGAACTGGGGGCCTCGAGACCGGGGAGCTGTTTTTT. Translating it yields CASRTGGLETGELFF.